This T cell receptor (beta chain) was recorded in a study of cytomegalovirus exposure and HLA in healthy donors. General study results and limits: Presence/absence analysis assumed near-uniform sequencing depth across donors. The classifier reportedly diagnosed cytomegalovirus status with high specificity and sensitivity. Within an earlier analysis, most TCR beta V segments proved productive either about 87% or about 30% of the time. TCR beta chain V- and J-gene trimming was linked, in a later analysis, to a missense variant in DCLRE1C.

PCR used 60 Vbeta primers and 13 Jbeta primers. This table comes from immunoSEQ multiplex PCR, and its TCRdb copy is limited to in-frame clones, with some not included. The sample lists about 220,000 clones, more than 60% occurring once. CDR1 and CDR2 from the germline V gene are MNHNY and SVGAGI (reference sequence). This CDR3 region has 15 residues. V shed 5 bases, J shed 7 bases, and the junction held 8 bases outside the gene matches. As concerns this clone: The antigen remains undetermined.

V usage is TRBV6-6 and J usage is TRBJ2-1; 10 bases align to TRBD1. This TCR derives from a woman in her thirties in good health and CMV-seronegative. Sequencing used PBMCs. CDR3 nucleotides: TGTGCCAGCAGTAGACAGGACAGGGGGACAAATGAGCAGTTCTTC. Amino acid sequence: CASSRQDRGTNEQFF.